This T cell receptor (beta chain) was recovered during a study of T cells in Graves' hyperthyroidism and ophthalmopathy (dated by TCRdb to the late 2010s). For the study in its entirety: Peripheral blood was sampled at the time of initial diagnosis, prior to any treatment. In several Graves' hyperthyroidism patients, the study also compared T-cell repertoires from thyroid tissue with T-cell repertoires from blood. A discovery cohort of about 96 patients, 43 with Graves' ophthalmopathy and 55 to 65 with stable Graves' hyperthyroidism, was used to find distinguishing TCR V-J signatures. The paper reports TCR Vbeta CDR3 sequencing of over 120 peripheral blood samples: under 45 ophthalmopathy, roughly 80 hyperthyroidism and around 17 progressor patients. Prospective prediction of ophthalmopathy was tested in an independent validation cohort consisting of 18 to 20 hyperthyroidism patients and more than 15 patients who later progressed to ophthalmopathy. After sampling, hyperthyroidism patients received methimazole starting at 30 mg daily, and ophthalmopathy patients received high-dose intravenous methylprednisolone. The approximately 100 discovery patients were divided at random into training and test sets in a 7:3 ratio.

Stable Graves' hyperthyroidism was defined as the absence of progression to ophthalmopathy over 18 months of follow-up. Hyperthyroidism patients were newly diagnosed, with disease duration under 2 months, and aged 18 to 65 years. Any patient with an uncontrolled infection, another autoimmune disease, pregnancy or lactation was excluded. Diagnoses relied on clinical symptoms, serum thyroxine and TRAb, thyroid ultrasound and orbital computed tomography. PBMCs were isolated from roughly 10 ml of fresh peripheral blood by Ficoll-Paque density gradient centrifugation. Total RNA was extracted with Trizol reagent, and quality was checked on an Agilent 2100 Bioanalyzer. Broader findings and caveats from the paper: No statistical method was used to fix the sample size in advance, and group allocation was not hidden from the investigators. In cross-validation, a model built on a 13 V-J signature told ophthalmopathy apart from stable hyperthyroidism with less than 90% sensitivity and roughly 82% specificity, and in testing the same model reached 80%/75%. In validation, the model predicted progression to ophthalmopathy a median of around six months before onset, with about 71% sensitivity and roughly 73% specificity. Most expanded thyroid clonotypes (frequency above 0.001) were also detected in blood, a finding suggesting that blood repertoires may reflect thyroid immune responses.

Amplification of TCR beta CDR3 regions was carried out from RNA transcripts. A first-round RT-PCR of the TCR CDR3 used the HTBI primer set with the Qiagen OneStep RT-PCR kit. The libraries were constructed in a second round of multiplex PCR and then size-selected and purified. The libraries were sequenced on an Illumina HiSeq2000 using paired-end 100 bp reads. Under the source paper's analysis protocol: Raw data were processed with SOAPnuke, discarding reads with adapters, uncalled bases, mean Phred below 15, or no exact constant-primer or identifier match. High-quality paired reads were merged using COPE v1.2.5, and each unique nucleotide sequence was defined as a clonotype. MiTCR v1.1 was used to align clonotypes to the IMGT TRBV, TRBD and TRBJ reference segments. The analysis included only V-J combinations with a frequency above 0.0001, which together covered 98% to 99.2% of the repertoires. The TCS score was defined as F50 (clonal expansion) divided by E x V (chaos), with BLOSUM62-based TCRdist calculated between CDR3 peptides within each V-J. Welch's t-statistics and random forest reduced 450 to 600 V-J features to 13, which were used in a naive Bayes classifier (R e1071). The public sequencing data were trimmed at Q25 with fastp and processed into clonotypes with MiXCR by TCRdb, which kept only in-frame beta chains. Each CDR3 protein appears once, grouped with its most common genes and DNA. These V and J calls are TCRdb output, not the study's own analysis. This sample has 300,000 to 450,000 distinct CDR3 sequences in its table, and approximately 15% of those were observed once. The ten largest make up 9.5% to 11% of the sample.

Trimming takes 5 bases from V and 5 bases from J, and the germline ends sit 6 bases apart. There are 12 amino acids in the CDR3, from cysteine to phenylalanine inclusive. Here the CDR3 DNA is all that survives: 36 bases in frame from base 1. The germline V gene (reference sequence) sets CDR1 to PRHDT and CDR2 to FYEKMQ. This clonotype was detected ten times or more. The antigen it binds to is not known. Base qualities are not recorded, but no much larger clone differs from it by a single base. Sequenced sample: blood. This TCR came from a woman aged 60-70 years with Graves' hyperthyroidism. The rearranged chain carries TRBV13 and TRBJ2-2; the D gene lacks a confident call. Read as DNA, the sequence is TGTGCCAGCAGCGGATGGACCGGGGAGCTGTTTTTT. It translates as CASSGWTGELFF.